Listed below are T cell receptor beta chains from one sample, sequenced in a study of sequential checkpoint blockade in melanoma. Produced via immunoSEQ multiplex PCR; TCRdb's table is partial and in-frame only. Of about 37,000 clones in the sample, roughly 32% were seen once. This specimen was tumor tissue (inferred from file names), taken from a patient given nivolumab and ipilimumab in sequence. These receptors were collected from a human donor with melanoma. CDR3s include the opening cysteine and the closing phenylalanine or tryptophan. The order of the fields is J gene, V gene, clone size, D gene, CDR3 DNA, CDR3 protein. The D gene is left open where the match is weak. Not all rows give a size; the values are once, few, many and, for expanded clones, a class.

TRBJ1-4 TRBV29-1 . . TGCAGCGGGAAGCAGGGTGGGAGTGAAAAACTGTTTTTT CSGKQGGSEKLFF
TRBJ2-1 TRBV11-3 few TRBD2 TGTGCCAGCACCCCCGGGGGGAGGGGCTCCTACAATGAGCAGTTCTTC CASTPGGRGSYNEQFF
TRBJ2-7 TRBV6-8 . . TGTGCCAGCAGTCTCTCCTTCTACGAGCAGTACTTC CASSLSFYEQYF
TRBJ1-6 TRBV4-1 . . TGCGCCAGCAGCCAAGATCAGGGCAGGGGAAGCTCCTATAATTCACCCCTCCACTTT CASSQDQGRGSSYNSPLHF
TRBJ1-5 TRBV28 . . TGTGCCAGGGGAAGCTCTCATCAGCCCCAGCATTTT CARGSSHQPQHF
TRBJ1-2 TRBV28 few . TGTGCCAGCAGTCCCGACAGGTGGGGAGGCTACACCTTC CASSPDRWGGYTF
TRBJ2-7 TRBV28 . . TGTGCCAGCAGTCCTCGGGGGCCCTACGAGCAGTACTTC CASSPRGPYEQYF
TRBJ2-3 TRBV6-8 few TRBD1 TGTGCCAGCAGTGTCCAAAGGGGACAGCTCACAGATACGCAGTATTTT CASSVQRGQLTDTQYF
TRBJ2-7 TRBV27 few TRBD1 TGTGCCAGTAGGCTGAAGGGGACAGGGGTCTTCTACGAGCAGTACTTC CASRLKGTGVFYEQYF
TRBJ2-5 TRBV19 . . TGTGCCAGTAGTATAGGGCTCGGAGAGACCCAGTACTTC CASSIGLGETQYF
TRBJ2-3 TRBV18 . . TGTGCCAGCTCACCACAGTTGCCCTTAAGCACAGATACGCAGTATTTT CASSPQLPLSTDTQYF
TRBJ2-1 TRBV25-1 . . TGTGCCAGCAGTGAAAGCGGGTGGGATGAGCAGTTCTTC CASSESGWDEQFF
TRBJ1-1 TRBV11-3 many TRBD1 TGTGCCAGCAGCGCTGACAGGGGGAACACTGAAGCTTTCTTT CASSADRGNTEAFF
TRBJ2-5 TRBV7-4 few . TGTGCCAGCAGCTTAGTGGAGGGTGAGACCCAGTACTTC CASSLVEGETQYF
TRBJ1-1 TRBV9 . . TGTGCCAGCAACAAAGTTTCGAACACTGAAGCTTTCTTT CASNKVSNTEAFF
TRBJ1-1 TRBV29-1 . . TGCAGCGTTTCGGCAGGCGAAAGTGGAGCTTTCTTT CSVSAGESGAFF
TRBJ2-3 TRBV7-5 few . TGTGCCAGCAGCTTGGCGCGTATACGCACAGATACGCAGTATTTT CASSLARIRTDTQYF
TRBJ1-2 TRBV6-8 . . TGTGCCAGCAGTCCTGACCTCTCGGCCGTCTATGGCTACACCTTC CASSPDLSAVYGYTF
TRBJ1-2 TRBV11-3 few . TGTGCCAGCAGGGATCCGGCAGGGACCCATGGCTACACCTTC CASRDPAGTHGYTF
TRBJ1-3 TRBV6-8 . TRBD1 TGTGCCAGCAGTTACCGGACAGGGGTCTCCTCTGGAAACACCATATATTTT CASSYRTGVSSGNTIYF
TRBJ2-1 TRBV11-3 few TRBD2 TGTGCCAGCAGCTTTCTCCTAGCGGGAGGAGATGAGCAGTTCTTC CASSFLLAGGDEQFF
TRBJ2-1 TRBV11-3 few TRBD2 TGTGCCAGCAGCTTAGGCCCGGGACTAGCGAATGAGCAGTTCTTC CASSLGPGLANEQFF
TRBJ2-1 TRBV6-8 . . TGTGCCAGCAGTTACTCGTGGGACGGCCACAATGAGCAGTTCTTC CASSYSWDGHNEQFF
TRBJ2-1 TRBV11-3 . . TGTGCCAGCAGCTTAATAGGCGGCTCCTACAATGAGCAGTTCTTC CASSLIGGSYNEQFF
TRBJ2-3 TRBV6-8 few . TGTGCCAGCAGTTACGAGGCGGGGGCGAGCACAGATACGCAGTATTTT CASSYEAGASTDTQYF
TRBJ1-5 TRBV30 . . TGTGCCTGGAGCCGACAGGATTATCAGCCCCAGCATTTT CAWSRQDYQPQHF
TRBJ1-1 TRBV9 few . TGTGCCAGTGGACGGGACATGAACACTGAAGCTTTCTTT CASGRDMNTEAFF
TRBJ1-1 TRBV6-8 medium-sized . TGTGCCAGCGGACAATTGAACACTGAAGCTTTCTTT CASGQLNTEAFF
TRBJ2-1 TRBV5-1 . TRBD2 TGCGCCAGCAGCTTATCGGGACTAGCGGGGGGACCGCAGTTCTTC CASSLSGLAGGPQFF
TRBJ2-2 TRBV9 . . TGTGCCAGCAGCGTAGAGGATGCAACTAACACCGGGGAGCTGTTTTTT CASSVEDATNTGELFF
TRBJ2-7 TRBV10-3 few . TGTGCCTCGCATTACCAACAGGGACTACCCTACGAGCAGTACTTC CASHYQQGLPYEQYF
TRBJ1-2 TRBV6-8 few . TGTGCCAGCAGTGACCTGGTTGGCGGCTACACCTTC CASSDLVGGYTF
TRBJ2-7 TRBV5-1 . . TGCGCCAGCAGCTGGGGCGAGAGCTCCTACGAGCAGTACTTC CASSWGESSYEQYF
TRBJ2-1 TRBV6-8 . TRBD2 TGTGCCAGCAGTAGGACTAGCGGGGAGCTCAACAATGAGCAGTTCTTC CASSRTSGELNNEQFF
TRBJ1-2 TRBV18 . TRBD1 TGTGCCAGCTCACCCCGACAGGGAAGCTTTTATGGCTACACCTTC CASSPRQGSFYGYTF
TRBJ1-4 TRBV5-1 . TRBD1 TGCGCCAGCAGCTCACAGGGGGGCGGTGAAAAACTGTTTTTT CASSSQGGGEKLFF
TRBJ1-1 TRBV19 few . TGTGCCAGTAGTCCTTGGGGAACCGGAGGGAACACTGAAGCTTTCTTT CASSPWGTGGNTEAFF
TRBJ2-7 TRBV9 few TRBD1 TGTGCCAGCAGCTTATCGGGGACAGGGAACTACGAGCAGTACTTC CASSLSGTGNYEQYF
TRBJ2-7 TRBV11-3 few . TGTGCCAGCAGCTGGGATCTAACCGGGTCCGAGCAGTACTTC CASSWDLTGSEQYF
TRBJ2-3 TRBV5-1 . . TGCGCCAGCAGCACTCGACAGGTTTTCACAGATACGCAGTATTTT CASSTRQVFTDTQYF
TRBJ1-2 TRBV18 . TRBD1 TGTGCCAGCTCCCCAGGGACAGGCAATAACTATGGCTACACCTTC CASSPGTGNNYGYTF
TRBJ1-2 TRBV19 . TRBD1 TGTGCCAGTAGTATAGGGGGGACAGGGGTAAAGACCCTAGGTGGCTATGGCTACACCTTC CASSIGGTGVKTLGGYGYTF
TRBJ1-5 TRBV11-3 many TRBD1 TGTGCCAGCAGCTTAGAACAGGGGAGGCAGCCCCAGCATTTT CASSLEQGRQPQHF
TRBJ1-3 TRBV19 . . TGTGCCAGTAGTCCCCAGGGGTACTCGGACACCATATATTTT CASSPQGYSDTIYF
TRBJ2-6 TRBV30 . . TGTGCCTGGAGTGTAGCTGGGACAGGGGCCAACGTCCTGACTTTC CAWSVAGTGANVLTF
TRBJ2-7 TRBV6-8 few TRBD1 TGTGCCAGCAGTCGACAGGGGTCCTACGAGCAGTACTTC CASSRQGSYEQYF
TRBJ2-7 TRBV6-8 . . TGTGCCAGCAGTTACCTTGGGGTGGATTACGAGCAGTACTTC CASSYLGVDYEQYF
TRBJ2-5 TRBV29-1 . TRBD1 TGCAGCGTTGGACAGGGGCTCGCCGGAGAGACCCAGTACTTC CSVGQGLAGETQYF
TRBJ1-1 TRBV19 . . TGTGCCAGTAGTATAGATCGGGGAGGGAATACGTTCATGAACACTGAAGCTTTCTTT CASSIDRGGNTFMNTEAFF
TRBJ2-1 TRBV19 . . TGTGCCAGTAGTAGAGACAATGAGCAGTTCTTC CASSRDNEQFF
TRBJ2-3 TRBV5-1 . . TGCGCCAGCAGCTTGGCGGGACTTTCCACAGATACGCAGTATTTT CASSLAGLSTDTQYF
TRBJ2-3 TRBV5-1 few TRBD2 TGCGCCAGCAGCTTGATCAGCGGGGATACAGATACGCAGTATTTT CASSLISGDTDTQYF
TRBJ1-1 TRBV6-8 few . TGTGCCAGCAGTTACCAAGCGTCAGGTCTTACTGAAGCTTTCTTT CASSYQASGLTEAFF
TRBJ1-1 TRBV5-1 . . TGCGCCAGCAGCCTACTCGGGGCCTCGATTAGGGACACTGAAGCTTTCTTT CASSLLGASIRDTEAFF
TRBJ2-7 TRBV11-3 few . TGTGCCAGCAGCTTGGTGAGAGGGTCCCACGAGCAGTACTTC CASSLVRGSHEQYF